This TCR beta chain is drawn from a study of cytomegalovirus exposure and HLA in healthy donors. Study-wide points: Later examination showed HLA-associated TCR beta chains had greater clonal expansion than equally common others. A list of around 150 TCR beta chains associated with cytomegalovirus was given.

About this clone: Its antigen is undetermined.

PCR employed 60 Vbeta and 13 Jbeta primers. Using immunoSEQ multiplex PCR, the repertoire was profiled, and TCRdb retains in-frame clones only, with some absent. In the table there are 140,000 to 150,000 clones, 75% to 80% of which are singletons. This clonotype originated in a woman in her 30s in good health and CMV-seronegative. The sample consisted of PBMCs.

As DNA, the CDR3 is TGTGCCAGCAGCTTAAGGGACTCATCACCCCTCCACTTT. This sequence encodes CASSLRDSSPLHF. The chain recombines TRBV11-1 with TRBJ1-6; D perhaps matches TRBD1 (5 bases). The CDR3 is 13 residues long. The V and J ends lost 2 bases and 10 bases respectively, with 9 bases between them. Germline V gene lookup returns CDR1 SGHAT and CDR2 FQDESV (reference sequence).